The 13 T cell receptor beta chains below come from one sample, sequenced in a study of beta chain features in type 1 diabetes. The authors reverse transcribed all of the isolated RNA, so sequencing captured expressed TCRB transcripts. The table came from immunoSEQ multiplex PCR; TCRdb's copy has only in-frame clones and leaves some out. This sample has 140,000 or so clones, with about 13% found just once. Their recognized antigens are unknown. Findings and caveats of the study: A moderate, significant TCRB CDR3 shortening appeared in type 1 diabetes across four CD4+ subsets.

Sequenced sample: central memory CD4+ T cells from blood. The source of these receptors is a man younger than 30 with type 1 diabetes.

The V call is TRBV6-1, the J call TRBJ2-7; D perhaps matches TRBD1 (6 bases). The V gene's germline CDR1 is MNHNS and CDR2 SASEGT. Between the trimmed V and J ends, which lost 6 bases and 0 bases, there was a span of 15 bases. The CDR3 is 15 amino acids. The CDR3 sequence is CASRGPTGNSYEQYF. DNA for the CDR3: TGTGCCAGCAGAGGACCGACAGGTAACTCCTACGAGCAGTACTTC.

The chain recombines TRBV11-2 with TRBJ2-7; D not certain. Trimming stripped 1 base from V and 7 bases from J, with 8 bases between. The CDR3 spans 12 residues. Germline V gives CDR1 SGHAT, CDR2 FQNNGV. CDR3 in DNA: TGTGCCAGCAGCTTAGGCCAAGGAGAGCAGTACTTC. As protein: CASSLGQGEQYF.

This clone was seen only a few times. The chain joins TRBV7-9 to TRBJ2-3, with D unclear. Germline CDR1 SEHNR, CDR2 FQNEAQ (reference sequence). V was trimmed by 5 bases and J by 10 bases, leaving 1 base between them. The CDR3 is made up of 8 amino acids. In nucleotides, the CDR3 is TGTGCCAGCAGCCCGCAGTATTTT. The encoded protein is CASSPQYF.

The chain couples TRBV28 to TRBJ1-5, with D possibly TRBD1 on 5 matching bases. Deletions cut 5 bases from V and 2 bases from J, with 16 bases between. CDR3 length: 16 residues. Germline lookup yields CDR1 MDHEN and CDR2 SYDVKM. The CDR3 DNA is TGTGCCAGCAGTATCCCTGAGGGGCAGGGCAATCAGCCCCAGCATTTT. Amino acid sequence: CASSIPEGQGNQPQHF.

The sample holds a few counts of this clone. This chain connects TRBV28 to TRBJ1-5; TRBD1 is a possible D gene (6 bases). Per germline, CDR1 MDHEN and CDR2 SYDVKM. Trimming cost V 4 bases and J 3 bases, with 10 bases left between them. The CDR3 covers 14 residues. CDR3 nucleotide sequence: TGTGCCAGCAGTTGGAGGGGGGACAATCAGCCCCAGCATTTT. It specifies CASSWRGDNQPQHF.

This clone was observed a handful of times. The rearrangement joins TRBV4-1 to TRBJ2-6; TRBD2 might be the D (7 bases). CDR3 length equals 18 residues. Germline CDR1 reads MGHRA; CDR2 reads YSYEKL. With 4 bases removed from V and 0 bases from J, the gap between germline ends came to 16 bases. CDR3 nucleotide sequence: TGCGCCAGCAGCCTTATGGGGGGGCAACCCTCTGGGGCCAACGTCCTGACTTTC. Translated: CASSLMGGQPSGANVLTF.

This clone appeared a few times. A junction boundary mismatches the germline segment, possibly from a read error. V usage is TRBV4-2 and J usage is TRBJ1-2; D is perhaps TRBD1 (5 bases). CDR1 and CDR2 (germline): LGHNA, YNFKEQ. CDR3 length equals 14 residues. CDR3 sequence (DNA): TGTGCCAGCAGCCAACCGGACCGGGACGGGGAATTACGCTTC. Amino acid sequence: CASSQPDRDGELRF.

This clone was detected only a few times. CDR3 in amino acids: CASSQNRVGNTEAFF. The CDR3 DNA reads TGTGCCAGCAGCCAGAACAGGGTAGGGAACACTGAAGCTTTCTTT. The genes are TRBV6-5 and TRBJ1-1, with a weak D call TRBD1 (6 bases). Germline V CDR1 and CDR2: MNHEY, SVGAGI. This CDR3 is built from 15 residues. The germline V and J ends were trimmed by 6 bases and 1 base, with 15 bases remaining between them.

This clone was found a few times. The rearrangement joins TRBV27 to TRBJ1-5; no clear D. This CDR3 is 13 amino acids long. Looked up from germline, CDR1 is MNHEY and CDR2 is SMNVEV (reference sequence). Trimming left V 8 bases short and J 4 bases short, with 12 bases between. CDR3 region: CASSRNGNQPQHF. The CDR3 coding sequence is TGTGCCAGCTCCAGGAATGGGAATCAGCCCCAGCATTTT.

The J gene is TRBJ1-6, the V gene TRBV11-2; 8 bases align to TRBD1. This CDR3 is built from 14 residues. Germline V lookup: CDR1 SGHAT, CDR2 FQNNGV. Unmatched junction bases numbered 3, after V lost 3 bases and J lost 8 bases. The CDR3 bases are TGTGCCAGCAGCTTTGGACAGGGTCATTCACCCCTCCACTTT. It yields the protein CASSFGQGHSPLHF.

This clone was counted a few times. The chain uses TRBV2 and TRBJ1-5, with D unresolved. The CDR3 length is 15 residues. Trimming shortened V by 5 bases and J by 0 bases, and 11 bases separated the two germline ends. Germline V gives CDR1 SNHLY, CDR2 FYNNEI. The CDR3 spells CASSKEWSSNQPQHF. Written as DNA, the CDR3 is TGTGCCAGCAGTAAGGAGTGGTCTAGCAATCAGCCCCAGCATTTT.

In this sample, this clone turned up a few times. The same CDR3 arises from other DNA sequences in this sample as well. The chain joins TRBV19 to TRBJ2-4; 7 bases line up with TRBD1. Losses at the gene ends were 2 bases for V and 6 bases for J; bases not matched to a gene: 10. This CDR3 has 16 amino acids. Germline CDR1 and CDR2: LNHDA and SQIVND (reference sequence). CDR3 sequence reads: CASSISGPTGRNIQYF. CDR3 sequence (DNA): TGTGCCAGTAGTATATCCGGGCCGACAGGGCGAAACATTCAGTACTTC.

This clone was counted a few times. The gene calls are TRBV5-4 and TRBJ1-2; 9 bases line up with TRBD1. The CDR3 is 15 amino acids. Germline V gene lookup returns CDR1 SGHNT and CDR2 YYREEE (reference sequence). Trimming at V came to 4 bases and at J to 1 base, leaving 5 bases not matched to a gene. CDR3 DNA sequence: TGTGCCAGCAGCATAGGGACAGGGAGTAACTATGGCTACACCTTC. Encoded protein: CASSIGTGSNYGYTF.